These 30 T cell receptor beta chains came from one sample sequenced in a study of graft-versus-host responses after intestinal transplantation. No cognate antigen is known for these TCRs. The data were produced by immunoSEQ multiplex PCR, yet TCRdb's version contains in-frame clones alone and is incomplete. The table shows fewer than 110,000 clones, with over 85% occurring only once. The sequenced sample was unstimulated CD8+ T cells sorted from spleen or lymph node cells, obtained before intestinal transplant. The origin of the receptors is a human donor who received an intestinal transplant.

J is TRBJ1-6 and V is TRBV6-5; D gene uncertain. V lost 11 bases to trimming and J lost 8 bases, with 1 base between them. The germline gives CDR1 MNHEY, CDR2 SVGAGI. The CDR3 consists of 8 residues. Here the CDR3 reads CAHSPLHF. CDR3 sequence (DNA): TGTGCCCATTCACCCCTCCACTTT.

The rearrangement links TRBV27 to TRBJ1-1; the D gene is possibly TRBD1 (6 bases). V was cut by 5 bases and J by 3 bases, with 7 bases left in between. In germline, CDR1 is MNHEY, CDR2 SMNVEV (reference sequence). There are 12 residues in the CDR3. The CDR3 sequence is CASSAGDTEAFF. CDR3 in DNA: TGTGCCAGCAGTGCAGGGGACACTGAAGCTTTCTTT.

This chain connects TRBV16 to TRBJ1-2, with D possibly matching TRBD1 (5 bases). Germline CDR1 and CDR2: KGHSY and FQNENV. Between the trimmed V and J ends, which lost 3 bases and 4 bases, there was a span of 9 bases. The CDR3 covers 13 residues. The CDR3 reads CASSHGQTYGYTF. CDR3 DNA sequence: TGTGCCAGCAGCCACGGACAAACCTATGGCTACACCTTC.

The chain joins TRBV29-1 to TRBJ1-2; 7 nucleotides line up with TRBD1. The J segment lost 4 bases and the V segment lost 7 bases, leaving 6 bases of the junction unmatched. This CDR3 region has 12 residues. Germline assignment: CDR1 SQVTM and CDR2 ANQGSEA. CDR3 in DNA: TGCAGCGCTGGGGACAGCGTCTATGGCTACACCTTC. Amino acid sequence: CSAGDSVYGYTF.

V and J are TRBV10-3 and TRBJ2-3; D possibly corresponds to TRBD2 (6 bases). Trimming left V 0 bases short and J 2 bases short, with 9 bases between. This CDR3 region has 15 residues. Germline lookup yields CDR1 ENHRY and CDR2 SYGVKD. CDR3 sequence: CAISESAGFTDTQYF. In DNA, the CDR3 is TGTGCCATCAGTGAGTCGGCGGGGTTCACAGATACGCAGTATTTT.

The rearrangement uses TRBV14 and TRBJ2-1, with TRBD2 identical over 11 bases. In germline, CDR1 is SGHDN, CDR2 FVKESK. This CDR3 spans 16 amino acids. V lost 4 bases and J lost 6; bases outside the gene matches: 8. CDR3 DNA sequence: TGTGCCAGCAGCCGGATCGGGACTAGCGGTGGCAATGAGCAGTTCTTC. Protein: CASSRIGTSGGNEQFF.

The CDR3 here is CAWSVGVSAEAFF. CDR3 sequence (DNA): TGTGCCTGGAGTGTGGGGGTAAGCGCTGAAGCTTTCTTT. The V gene is TRBV30, the J gene TRBJ1-1, with D possibly being TRBD1 (5 bases). This CDR3 is built from 13 residues. The germline CDR1 and CDR2 sequences are GTSNPN and SVGIG (reference sequence). V was clipped by 0 bases and J by 6 bases, with 11 bases between them.

The gene calls are TRBV4-2 and TRBJ2-7; perhaps TRBD2 as D (7 bases). The CDR3 sequence is 16 residues long. V was shortened by 1 base and J by 6 bases, with 19 bases between the two germline ends. In germline, CDR1 is LGHNA, CDR2 YNFKEQ. The CDR3 DNA sequence: TGTGCCAGCAGCCAAGGGCGGGGGCCAAAATTTTCCGAGCAGTACTTC. This sequence encodes CASSQGRGPKFSEQYF.

This rearrangement joins TRBV11-2 to TRBJ1-2; D call uncertain. The CDR3 is made up of 14 amino acids. Germline loops: CDR1 SGHAT, CDR2 FQNNGV. V was pared by 1 base and J by 5 bases, with 11 bases between. CDR3 amino acids: CASSLGGREYGYTF. The CDR3 coding sequence is TGTGCCAGCAGCTTAGGAGGCAGAGAATATGGCTACACCTTC.

V gene TRBV7-8 combines with J gene TRBJ2-1; D unclear. The CDR3 is made up of 14 amino acids. Trimming left V 5 bases short and J 7 bases short, with 15 bases between. The germline CDR1 and CDR2 sequences are SGHVS and FQNEAQ. The CDR3 DNA reads as TGTGCCAGCAGCCCCCGTGGGTCCCGTAATGAGCAGTTCTTC. Its protein is CASSPRGSRNEQFF. The complete variable domain, with remaining parts taken from reference TRBV7-8 and TRBJ2-1, reads GAGVSQSPRYKVAKRGQDVALRCDPISGHVSLFWYQQALGQGPEFLTYFQNEAQLDKSGLPSDRFFAERPEGSVSTLKIQRTQQEDSAVYLCASSPRGSRNEQFFGPGTRLTVL.

V and J are TRBV15 and TRBJ2-3, with 9 bases aligning to TRBD2. Germline assignment: CDR1 LNHNV and CDR2 YYDKDF (reference sequence). V lost 0 bases and J lost 4; bases outside the gene matches: 2. The CDR3 is 15 amino acids. This chain's CDR3 is CATSRDGGGADTQYF. DNA of the CDR3: TGTGCCACCAGCAGAGATGGCGGGGGGGCAGATACGCAGTATTTT.

The V call is TRBV5-1, the J call TRBJ1-5; no clear D gene. The V end was cut by 5 bases, the J end by 0 bases, with 12 bases between. Germline loops: CDR1 SGHRS, CDR2 YFSETQ. The CDR3 consists of 15 residues. The CDR3 DNA reads TGCGCCAGCAGTTATTCCGGGAGTAGCAATCAGCCCCAGCATTTT. Protein sequence: CASSYSGSSNQPQHF.

V gene TRBV6-1 combines with J gene TRBJ1-2, with TRBD1 as a possible D gene (5 bases). CDR3 length: 14 residues. V lost 3 bases and J 4 bases, leaving 12 bases between the germline ends. CDR1 and CDR2 from the germline V gene are MNHNS and SASEGT. The CDR3: CASSEIPGAYGYTF. The CDR3 region has the DNA TGTGCCAGCAGTGAGATACCCGGGGCCTATGGCTACACCTTC.

CDR3 in DNA: TGTGCCTGGAGTGAAGGGGTTGGTTCATTTGGCTACACCTTC. Protein product: CAWSEGVGSFGYTF. This chain uses TRBV30 with TRBJ1-2; D is possibly TRBD1 (5 bases). V lost 1 base and J 7 bases, leaving 16 bases between the germline ends. The CDR3 is 14 residues long. The germline gives CDR1 GTSNPN, CDR2 SVGIG (reference sequence).

The CDR3 is CASEALPSQETQYF. The CDR3 DNA reads TGTGCCAGCGAGGCCTTACCGTCCCAAGAGACCCAGTACTTC. V and J are TRBV2 and TRBJ2-5, with D hard to call. V was cut by 8 bases and J by 1 base, with 14 bases left in between. The CDR3 consists of 14 residues. From germline, CDR1 is SNHLY and CDR2 FYNNEI.

With regard to this clone: Other DNA sequences in this sample translate to the same CDR3. The V call is TRBV6-1, the J call TRBJ2-5, with TRBD2 matching over 13 bases. The CDR3 consists of 14 residues. CDR1 is MNHNS, CDR2 SASEGT, per germline. The J segment lost 5 bases and the V segment lost 5 bases, leaving 2 bases of the junction unmatched. DNA for the CDR3: TGTGCCAGCAGTCCACTAGCGGGGGGGGAGACCCAGTACTTC. It specifies CASSPLAGGETQYF.

DNA of the CDR3: TGCGCCAGCAGTGTTTCCAGCTCCGAGTCCTACAATGAGCAGTTCTTC. It translates to CASSVSSSESYNEQFF. The chain recombines TRBV10-2 with TRBJ2-1; D call uncertain. CDR1 is WSHSY and CDR2 is SAAADI in the germline V gene. The CDR3 loop spans 16 amino acids. V lost 4 bases to trimming and J lost 1 base, with 14 bases between them.

The rearrangement links TRBV4-1 to TRBJ1-2; 7 bases agree with TRBD1. The CDR3 is 15 residues long. Germline V gives CDR1 MGHRA, CDR2 YSYEKL. Trimming took 1 base from V and 0 from J; bases not matched to a gene: 2. CDR3 nucleotides: TGCGCCAGCAGCCAAGGCGACAGGGCTAACTATGGCTACACCTTC. Translated: CASSQGDRANYGYTF.

The rearrangement uses TRBV5-1 and TRBJ1-6; TRBD1 matches 8 bases. Losses at the gene ends were 3 bases for V and 7 bases for J; bases not matched to a gene: 6. Germline CDR1 and CDR2: SGHRS and YFSETQ. The CDR3 is 15 residues long. CDR3 amino acids: CASSYGQGGNSPLHF. In DNA, the CDR3 is TGCGCCAGCAGCTATGGACAGGGAGGAAATTCACCCCTCCACTTT. Full variable domain (outside the CDR3, taken from reference TRBV5-1 and TRBJ1-6): KAGVTQTPRYLIKTRGQQVTLSCSPISGHRSVSWYQQTPGQGLQFLFEYFSETQRNKGNFPGRFSGRQFSNSRSEMNVSTLELGDSALYLCASSYGQGGNSPLHFGNGTRLTVT.

This sequence joins TRBV9 and TRBJ2-7, with TRBD1 matching 9 bases. Germline V gene lookup returns CDR1 SGDLS and CDR2 YYNGEE. V trimming: 2 bases; J trimming: 7 bases; junction bases outside the gene matches: 7. The CDR3 extends over 14 amino acids. The chain's CDR3 is CASSVTGGRVEQYF. In nucleotides, the CDR3 is TGTGCCAGCAGCGTGACAGGGGGACGGGTTGAGCAGTACTTC.

This chain links TRBV5-8 with TRBJ1-2, with TRBD1 matching over 7 bases. The trim removed 3 bases at V and 4 bases at J, leaving 3 bases unmatched. CDR3 length: 13 residues. Germline CDR1 reads SGHTS; CDR2 reads YDEGEE. CDR3 sequence reads: CASSWGQSYGYTF. CDR3 DNA: TGTGCCAGCAGCTGGGGACAGAGCTATGGCTACACCTTC.

This chain uses TRBV2 with TRBJ1-1; D is uncertain. CDR1 and CDR2 from the germline V gene are SNHLY and FYNNEI. This CDR3 has 15 amino acids. The V end was cut by 7 bases, the J end by 4 bases, with 19 bases between. The CDR3 protein is CASTRLADEATEAFF. CDR3 bases: TGTGCCAGCACGCGGCTGGCAGACGAAGCCACTGAAGCTTTCTTT.

The chain employs TRBV7-7 and TRBJ1-6, with 10 bases lining up with TRBD1. J lost 6 bases, V lost 4 bases, and 3 bases had no gene match. CDR3 size: 15 residues. Germline V gene lookup returns CDR1 SSHAT and CDR2 FNYEAQ (reference sequence). This CDR3 reads CASSSGTGANSPLHF. CDR3 DNA: TGTGCCAGCAGCTCCGGGACAGGGGCTAATTCACCCCTCCACTTT.

V gene TRBV5-1 combines with J gene TRBJ2-7; 10 bases align to TRBD1. With V trimmed by 5 bases and J by 6 bases, 5 bases remained unmatched. The CDR3 runs 13 residues. Germline values: CDR1 SGHRS, CDR2 YFSETQ. This chain's CDR3 is CASSSGTGAEQYF. The CDR3 nucleotides read TGCGCCAGCAGTTCCGGGACAGGGGCCGAGCAGTACTTC. The full variable domain, rest sourced from reference TRBV5-1 and TRBJ2-7, is KAGVTQTPRYLIKTRGQQVTLSCSPISGHRSVSWYQQTPGQGLQFLFEYFSETQRNKGNFPGRFSGRQFSNSRSEMNVSTLELGDSALYLCASSSGTGAEQYFGPGTRLTVT.

The V gene is TRBV13, the J gene TRBJ1-1; no firm D call. There are 13 residues in the CDR3. Deletions cut 8 bases from V and 6 bases from J, with 16 bases between. In germline, CDR1 is PRHDT, CDR2 FYEKMQ (reference sequence). The CDR3 loop reads CASRARSLSEAFF. CDR3 in DNA: TGTGCCAGCCGTGCAAGATCCCTCTCTGAAGCTTTCTTT.

The chain carries TRBV27 and TRBJ2-7; 7 nucleotides line up with TRBD2. The CDR3 has 14 amino acids. Germline V lookup: CDR1 MNHEY, CDR2 SMNVEV (reference sequence). Germline trimming cut 6 bases from V and 4 bases from J; bases unmatched to any gene: 9. The CDR3 spells CASRGGEGGYEQYF. CDR3 sequence (DNA): TGTGCCAGCAGGGGGGGGGAGGGAGGATACGAGCAGTACTTC.

The chain couples TRBV18 to TRBJ1-4; D call uncertain. V shed 1 base and J shed 14 bases, with 17 bases lying between them. Germline CDR1 reads KGHSH; CDR2 reads LQKENI. This CDR3 has 14 amino acids. The CDR3 spells CASSPRPAKGRLFF. CDR3 DNA sequence: TGTGCCAGCTCACCACGTCCTGCGAAAGGTCGGCTGTTTTTT.

The chain links TRBV2 to TRBJ2-3, with D possibly matching TRBD2 (6 bases). CDR1 and CDR2 from the germline V gene are SNHLY and FYNNEI. Trimming took 8 bases from V and 0 from J, leaving 12 bases between them. This CDR3 contains 14 residues. DNA for the CDR3: TGTGCCAGCCTACTAGCTTTTAGCACAGATACGCAGTATTTT. Amino acid sequence: CASLLAFSTDTQYF.

This chain joins TRBV5-1 and TRBJ2-5; TRBD2 matches at 11 bases. The V gene end was trimmed by 2 bases and the J gene end by 3 bases; junction bases not matched to a gene: 12. The CDR3 is 18 amino acids. CDR1 is SGHRS, CDR2 YFSETQ, per germline. In DNA form, the CDR3 reads TGCGCCAGCAGCTTTCCAACGAAACTAGCGGGGGCTGAAGAGACCCAGTACTTC. Protein sequence: CASSFPTKLAGAEETQYF. The full variable domain, with the rest looked up from reference TRBV5-1 and TRBJ2-5, is KAGVTQTPRYLIKTRGQQVTLSCSPISGHRSVSWYQQTPGQGLQFLFEYFSETQRNKGNFPGRFSGRQFSNSRSEMNVSTLELGDSALYLCASSFPTKLAGAEETQYFGPGTRLLVL.

This chain connects TRBV29-1 to TRBJ2-3; tentatively, D is TRBD2 (5 bases). Trimming stripped 7 bases from V and 0 bases from J, with 17 bases between. The CDR3 totals 15 residues. CDR1 is SQVTM and CDR2 is ANQGSEA in the germline V gene. The CDR3 DNA follows: TGCAGCGCCGGTGGACTCCTAGGGAGCACAGATACGCAGTATTTT. It is translated as CSAGGLLGSTDTQYF.